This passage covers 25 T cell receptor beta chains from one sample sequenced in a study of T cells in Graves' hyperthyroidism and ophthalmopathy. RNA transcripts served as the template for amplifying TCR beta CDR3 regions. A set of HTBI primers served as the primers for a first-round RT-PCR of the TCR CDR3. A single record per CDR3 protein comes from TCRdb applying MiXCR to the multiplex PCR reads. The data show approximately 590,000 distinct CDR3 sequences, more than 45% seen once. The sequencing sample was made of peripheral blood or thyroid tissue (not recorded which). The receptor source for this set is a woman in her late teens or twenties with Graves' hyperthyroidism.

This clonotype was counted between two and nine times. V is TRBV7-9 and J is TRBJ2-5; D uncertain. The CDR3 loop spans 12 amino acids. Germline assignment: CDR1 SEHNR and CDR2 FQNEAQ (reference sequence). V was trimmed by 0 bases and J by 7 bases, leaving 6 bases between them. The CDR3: CASSLAPGTQYF. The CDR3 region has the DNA TGTGCCAGCAGCTTAGCGCCGGGGACCCAGTACTTC.

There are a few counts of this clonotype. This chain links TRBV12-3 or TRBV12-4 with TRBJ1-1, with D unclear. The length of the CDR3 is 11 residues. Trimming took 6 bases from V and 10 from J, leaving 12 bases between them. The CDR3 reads CASSGRFVAFF. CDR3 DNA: TGTGCCAGCAGCGGCCGTTTTGTAGCTTTCTTT.

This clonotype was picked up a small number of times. The CDR3 DNA sequence: TGTGCCAGTAGTCACTACAGGCCGGCGTGGACTAATGAAAAACTGTTTTTT. Translated: CASSHYRPAWTNEKLFF. The chain combines TRBV19 with TRBJ1-4; D might be TRBD1 (5 bases). This CDR3 spans 17 amino acids. The germline CDR1 and CDR2 sequences are LNHDA and SQIVND (reference sequence). V was pared by 5 bases and J by 2 bases, with 18 bases between. The full variable domain, in which reference TRBV19 and TRBJ1-4 provide the parts outside the CDR3, is DGGITQSPKYLFRKEGQNVTLSCEQNLNHDAMYWYRQDPGQGLRLIYYSQIVNDFQKGDIAEGYSVSREKKESFPLTVTSAQKNPTAFYLCASSHYRPAWTNEKLFFGSGTQLSVL.

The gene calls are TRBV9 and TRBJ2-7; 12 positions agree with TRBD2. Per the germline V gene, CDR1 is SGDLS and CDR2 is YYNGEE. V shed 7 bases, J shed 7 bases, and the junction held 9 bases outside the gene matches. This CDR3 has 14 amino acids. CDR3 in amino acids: CASLRLAGVDEQYF. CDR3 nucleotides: TGTGCCAGCCTTCGACTAGCGGGAGTGGATGAGCAGTACTTC.

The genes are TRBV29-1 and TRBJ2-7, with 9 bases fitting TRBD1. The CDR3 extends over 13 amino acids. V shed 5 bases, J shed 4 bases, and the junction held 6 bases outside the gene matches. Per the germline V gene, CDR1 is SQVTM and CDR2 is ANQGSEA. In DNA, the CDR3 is TGCAGCGTTTCCGGACAGGGGAGATACGAGCAGTACTTC. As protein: CSVSGQGRYEQYF.

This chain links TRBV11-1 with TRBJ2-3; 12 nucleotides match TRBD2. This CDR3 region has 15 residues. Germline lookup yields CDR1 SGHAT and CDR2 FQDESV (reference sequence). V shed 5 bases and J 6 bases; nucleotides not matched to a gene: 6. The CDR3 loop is CASSALAGGTDTQYF. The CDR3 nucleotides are TGTGCCAGCAGCGCCCTAGCGGGAGGGACGGATACGCAGTATTTT.

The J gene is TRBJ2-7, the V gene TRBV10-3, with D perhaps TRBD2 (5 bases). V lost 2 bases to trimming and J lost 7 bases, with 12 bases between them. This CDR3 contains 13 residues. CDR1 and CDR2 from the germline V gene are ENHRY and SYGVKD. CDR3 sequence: CAISEGLAREQYF. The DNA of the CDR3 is TGTGCCATCAGTGAGGGGCTAGCCCGAGAGCAGTACTTC.

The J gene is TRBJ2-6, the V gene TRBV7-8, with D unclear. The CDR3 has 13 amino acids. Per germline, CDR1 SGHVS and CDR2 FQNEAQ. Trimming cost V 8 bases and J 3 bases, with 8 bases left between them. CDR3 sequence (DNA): TGTGCCAGCCGCGAAGTTGGGGCCAACGTCCTGACTTTC. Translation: CASREVGANVLTF.

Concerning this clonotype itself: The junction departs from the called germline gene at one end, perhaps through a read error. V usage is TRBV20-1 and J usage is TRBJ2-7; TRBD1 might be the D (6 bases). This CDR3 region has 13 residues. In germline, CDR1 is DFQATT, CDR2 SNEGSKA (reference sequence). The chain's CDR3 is CNASRDTPYEQYF. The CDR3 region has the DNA TGCAATGCTAGCCGGGACACTCCTTACGAGCAGTACTTC.

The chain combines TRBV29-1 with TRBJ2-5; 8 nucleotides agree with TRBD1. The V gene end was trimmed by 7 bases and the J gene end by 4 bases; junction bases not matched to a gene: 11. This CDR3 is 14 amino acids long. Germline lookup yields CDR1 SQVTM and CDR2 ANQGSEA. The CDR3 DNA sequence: TGCAGCGCCCCAGCACAGGGGGACCCAGAGACCCAGTACTTC. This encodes CSAPAQGDPETQYF.

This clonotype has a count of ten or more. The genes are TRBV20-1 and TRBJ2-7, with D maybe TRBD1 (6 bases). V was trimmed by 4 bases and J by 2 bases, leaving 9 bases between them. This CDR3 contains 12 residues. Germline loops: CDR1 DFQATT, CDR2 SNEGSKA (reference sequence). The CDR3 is CSAKQGPYEQYF. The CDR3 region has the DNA TGCAGTGCTAAACAGGGTCCCTACGAGCAGTACTTC.

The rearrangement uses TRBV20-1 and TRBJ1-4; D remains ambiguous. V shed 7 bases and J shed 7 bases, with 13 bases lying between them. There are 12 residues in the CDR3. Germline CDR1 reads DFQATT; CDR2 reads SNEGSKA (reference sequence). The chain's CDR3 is CSVRGSGEKLFF. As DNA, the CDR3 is TGCAGTGTTCGGGGTTCGGGTGAAAAACTGTTTTTT.

The CDR3: CASSLDGGAGQPQHF. The DNA of the CDR3 is TGCGCCAGCAGCTTGGATGGGGGCGCGGGGCAGCCCCAGCATTTT. This chain uses TRBV5-1 with TRBJ1-5, with D possibly matching TRBD1 (6 bases). The germline V and J ends were trimmed by 0 bases and 7 bases, with 14 bases remaining between them. CDR1 and CDR2 from the germline V gene are SGHRS and YFSETQ. CDR3 length: 15 residues.

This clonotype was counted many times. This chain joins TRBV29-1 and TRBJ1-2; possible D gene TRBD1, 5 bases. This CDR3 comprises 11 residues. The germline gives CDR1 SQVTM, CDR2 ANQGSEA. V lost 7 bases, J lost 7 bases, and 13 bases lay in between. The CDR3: CSAERGAGYTF. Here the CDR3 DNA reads TGCAGCGCCGAAAGGGGCGCTGGCTACACCTTC.

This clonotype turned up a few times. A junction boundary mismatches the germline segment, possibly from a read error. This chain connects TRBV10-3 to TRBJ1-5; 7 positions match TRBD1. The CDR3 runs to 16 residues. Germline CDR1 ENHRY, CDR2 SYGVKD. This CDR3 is CASSYQNRGSNQPQHF. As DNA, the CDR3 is TGTGCCAGCAGTTACCAGAACAGGGGTAGCAATCAGCCCCAGCATTTT.

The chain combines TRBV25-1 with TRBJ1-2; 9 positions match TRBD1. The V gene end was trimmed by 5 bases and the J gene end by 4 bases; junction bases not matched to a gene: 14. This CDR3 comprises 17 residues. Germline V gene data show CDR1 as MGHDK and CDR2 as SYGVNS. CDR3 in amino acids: CASSYTAGQGYIYGYTF. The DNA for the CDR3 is TGTGCCAGCAGTTACACGGCGGGACAGGGATACATCTATGGCTACACCTTC.

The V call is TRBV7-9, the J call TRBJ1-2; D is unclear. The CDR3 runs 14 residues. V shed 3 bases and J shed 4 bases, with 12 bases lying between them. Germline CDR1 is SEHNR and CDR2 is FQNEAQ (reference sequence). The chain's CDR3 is CASSLEGSGYGYTF. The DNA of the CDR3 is TGTGCCAGCAGCTTGGAGGGTTCAGGCTATGGCTACACCTTC.

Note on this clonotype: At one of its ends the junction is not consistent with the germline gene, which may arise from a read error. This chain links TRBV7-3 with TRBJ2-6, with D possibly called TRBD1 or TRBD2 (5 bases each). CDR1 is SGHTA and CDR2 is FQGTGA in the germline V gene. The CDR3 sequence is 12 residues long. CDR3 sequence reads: CASSTGPNTEAF. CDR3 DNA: TGTGCCAGCAGTACGGGGCCGAACACTGAAGCTTTC. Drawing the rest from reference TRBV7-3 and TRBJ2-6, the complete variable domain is GAGVSQTPSNKVTEKGKYVELRCDPISGHTALYWYRQSLGQGPEFLIYFQGTGAADDSGLPNDRFFAVRPEGSVSTLKIQRTERGDSAVYLCASSTGPNTEAFGAGSRLTVL.

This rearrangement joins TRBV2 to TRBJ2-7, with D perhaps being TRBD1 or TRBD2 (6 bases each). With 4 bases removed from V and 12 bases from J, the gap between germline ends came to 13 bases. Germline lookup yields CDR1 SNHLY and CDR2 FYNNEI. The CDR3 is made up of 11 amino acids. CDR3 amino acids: CASSGGAVAYF. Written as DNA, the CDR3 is TGTGCCAGCAGTGGGGGGGCCGTTGCGTACTTC.

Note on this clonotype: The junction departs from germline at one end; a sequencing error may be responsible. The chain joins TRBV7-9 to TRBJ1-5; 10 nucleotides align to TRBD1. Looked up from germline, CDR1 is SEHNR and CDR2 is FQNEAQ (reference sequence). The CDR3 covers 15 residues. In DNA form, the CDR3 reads TGCGCCAGCAGCCAAGGGACAGGGGACGGTCAGCCCCAGCATTTT. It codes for CASSQGTGDGQPQHF.

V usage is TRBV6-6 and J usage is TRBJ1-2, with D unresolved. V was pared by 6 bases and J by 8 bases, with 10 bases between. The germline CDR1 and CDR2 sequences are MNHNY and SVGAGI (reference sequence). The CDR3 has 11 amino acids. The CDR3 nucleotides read TGTGCCAGCAGCCGCCTTCGGGGCTACACCTTC. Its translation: CASSRLRGYTF.

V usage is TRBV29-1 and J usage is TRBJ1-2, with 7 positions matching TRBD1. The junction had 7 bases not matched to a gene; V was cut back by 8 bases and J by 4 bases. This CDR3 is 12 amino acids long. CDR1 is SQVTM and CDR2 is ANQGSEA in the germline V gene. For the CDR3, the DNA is TGCAGCAGTGCCCGACAGGGCTATGGCTACACCTTC. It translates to CSSARQGYGYTF.

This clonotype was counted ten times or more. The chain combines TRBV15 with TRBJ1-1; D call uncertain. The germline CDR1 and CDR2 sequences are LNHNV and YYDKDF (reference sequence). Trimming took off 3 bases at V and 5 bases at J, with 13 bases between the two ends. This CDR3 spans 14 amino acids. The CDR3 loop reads CATSRPSNGTEAFF. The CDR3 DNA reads TGTGCCACCAGCAGGCCCAGCAACGGTACTGAAGCTTTCTTT.

CDR3 sequence reads: CASSGYASGLGETQYF. DNA for the CDR3: TGCGCCAGCAGTGGATATGCTAGCGGACTGGGAGAGACCCAGTACTTC. The chain recombines TRBV10-2 with TRBJ2-5, with TRBD2 matching 7 bases. CDR1 and CDR2 (germline): WSHSY, SAAADI. After removal of 4 bases from V and 4 bases from J, the junction contained 12 bases not matched to a gene. The length of the CDR3 is 16 residues.

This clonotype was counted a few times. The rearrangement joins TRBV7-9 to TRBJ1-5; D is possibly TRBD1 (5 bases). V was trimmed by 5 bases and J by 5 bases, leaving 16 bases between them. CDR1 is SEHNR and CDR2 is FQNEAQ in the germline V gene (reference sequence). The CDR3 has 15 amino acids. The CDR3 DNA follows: TGTGCCAGCAGCCAATCTATGGGGGACTATCAGCCCCAGCATTTT. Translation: CASSQSMGDYQPQHF.